A selection of T cell receptor beta chains follows, all from one sample in a study of T cells in localized non-small cell lung cancer. Using immunoSEQ multiplex PCR, the repertoire was profiled, and TCRdb retains in-frame clones only, with some absent. Of several thousand clones in the sample, 50% are singletons; the top ten hold 2.5% to 3.5%. Sequencing was performed on lymph node tissue, taken before any cancer treatment. The source of these receptors is a female donor at least 60 years old with stage I lung adenocarcinoma. CDR3s include the opening cysteine and the closing phenylalanine or tryptophan. Fields, in order: J gene, V gene, CDR3 protein.

j_gene: TRBJ1-1
v_gene: TRBV11-3
CDR3aa: CASSINQGNTEAFF

j_gene: TRBJ2-1
v_gene: TRBV29-1
CDR3aa: CSVDNPVRLAGVVGEQFF

j_gene: TRBJ2-2
v_gene: TRBV6-8
CDR3aa: CASGTGGGELFF

j_gene: TRBJ2-1
v_gene: TRBV11-3
CDR3aa: CASSLRQGSYNEQFF

j_gene: TRBJ2-7
v_gene: TRBV29-1
CDR3aa: CSVGTWRGEQYF

j_gene: TRBJ1-1
v_gene: TRBV11-3
CDR3aa: CASSLTGTGVLGAFF

j_gene: TRBJ1-1
v_gene: TRBV18
CDR3aa: CASSQTGGTEAFF

j_gene: TRBJ1-5
v_gene: TRBV15
CDR3aa: CATSNTWGTGNQPQHF

j_gene: TRBJ2-3
v_gene: TRBV28
CDR3aa: CASSPDRGTQYF

j_gene: TRBJ1-2
v_gene: TRBV6-8
CDR3aa: CASSLSTAHYGYTF

j_gene: TRBJ1-2
v_gene: TRBV9
CDR3aa: CASSIGGSYGYTF

j_gene: TRBJ1-3
v_gene: TRBV6-1
CDR3aa: CASSEVFKSSGNTIYF

j_gene: TRBJ1-2
v_gene: TRBV11-3
CDR3aa: CASSSGLPNYGYTF

j_gene: TRBJ1-1
v_gene: TRBV11-3
CDR3aa: CASSRLPGGGTEAFF

j_gene: TRBJ1-2
v_gene: TRBV10-3
CDR3aa: CALLVPNYGYTF

j_gene: TRBJ2-3
v_gene: TRBV18
CDR3aa: CASSPSSRTDTQYF

j_gene: TRBJ1-2
v_gene: TRBV30
CDR3aa: CAWGGQGFGYTF

j_gene: TRBJ1-3
v_gene: TRBV18
CDR3aa: CASSVGNSALGNTIYF

j_gene: TRBJ2-3
v_gene: TRBV18
CDR3aa: CASSPPLLDTQYF

j_gene: TRBJ2-7
v_gene: TRBV6-8
CDR3aa: CASRKDRLAGARHEQYF

j_gene: TRBJ2-2
v_gene: TRBV19
CDR3aa: CASNADRGRTGELFF

j_gene: TRBJ1-5
v_gene: TRBV30
CDR3aa: CAWSVQLGGSQPQHF

j_gene: TRBJ2-2
v_gene: TRBV11-3
CDR3aa: CASSPVGVSGELFF

j_gene: TRBJ2-1
v_gene: TRBV28
CDR3aa: CASSSQVAGAREQFF

j_gene: TRBJ1-1
v_gene: TRBV6-8
CDR3aa: CASTPRRGTEAFF

j_gene: TRBJ2-3
v_gene: TRBV6-8
CDR3aa: CASSDQRDLTDTQYF

j_gene: TRBJ1-4
v_gene: TRBV14
CDR3aa: CASSQDGRGGEKLFF

j_gene: TRBJ2-7
v_gene: TRBV28
CDR3aa: CASSLPGQGRYEQYF

j_gene: TRBJ1-1
v_gene: TRBV9
CDR3aa: CASSENIGGNTEAFF

j_gene: TRBJ2-7
v_gene: TRBV29-1
CDR3aa: CSVEGLFGTDSYEQYF

j_gene: TRBJ1-1
v_gene: TRBV6-7
CDR3aa: CASTSHNPGQGNTEAFF

j_gene: TRBJ2-1
v_gene: TRBV19
CDR3aa: CASRRTSGWESNEQFF

j_gene: TRBJ1-2
v_gene: TRBV11-3
CDR3aa: CASSQAGQVGGGYTF

j_gene: TRBJ2-2
v_gene: TRBV30
CDR3aa: CAWSSALTGELFF

j_gene: TRBJ1-1
v_gene: TRBV30
CDR3aa: CACGRNTEAFF

j_gene: TRBJ2-7
v_gene: TRBV11-3
CDR3aa: CASSTILAGAYEQYF

j_gene: TRBJ2-6
v_gene: TRBV6-8
CDR3aa: CASSQGQHVLTF

j_gene: TRBJ1-2
v_gene: TRBV11-3
CDR3aa: CASSFTGGGNYGYTF